This T cell receptor beta chain came from a study of OX40 agonist ivuxolimab in advanced cancers. Study at large: Cohort: around 79% men, mean age 60, aged about 20 to 90. Study-wide points: Expanded clones belonging to CD8+ T cells outnumbered, on average, those of CD4+.

CDR1 MNHNS and CDR2 SASEGT come from the germline V gene. V shed 6 bases and J 6 bases; nucleotides not matched to a gene: 5. CDR3 size: 14 residues. Blood samples were obtained at baseline, cycle 4 day 1, and cycle 7 day 1. This clone is a singleton in its sample. Its antigen is unknown. Clones were sequenced by immunoSEQ multiplex PCR, and TCRdb holds only the in-frame ones, with some missing. Of nearly 60,000 clones listed, approximately 89% were seen once; the top ten hold over 3%. The genes are TRBV6-1 and TRBJ1-1; 12 positions agree with TRBD1. The sequence derives from an adult with an advanced solid tumor such as melanoma, head and neck, liver or kidney cancer. Sequenced material: CD4+ or CD8+ T cells sorted from blood, taken in a trial of the OX40 agonist ivuxolimab. Here the CDR3 DNA reads TGTGCCAGCAGCCCGGGACAGGGGGCCTCTGAAGCTTTCTTT. Its protein product is CASSPGQGASEAFF.